This T cell receptor (beta chain) came from a study of CD8 T cells in ankylosing spondylitis. This clonotype came up a few times. What it recognizes is unknown. Trimming pared 0 bases from V and 9 bases from J, leaving 13 bases between. The CDR3 contains 14 residues. Germline CDR1 reads SGHRS; CDR2 reads YFSETQ. Study results and caveats: Disease-associated clonotypes exhibited CD8+ identity and were relatively infrequent in peripheral blood. Several of the motif variants were reported before in synovial fluid and blood from reactive arthritis. Seemingly characteristic of ankylosing spondylitis blood was a TCR beta motif consisting of about 8 highly homologous variants. According to the report, clones linked to the disease were significantly enriched in matched synovial fluid samples taken from ankylosing spondylitis patients.

Libraries of TCR beta came from quantitative 5'-RACE with molecular barcodes. TCRdb ran MiXCR on the 5' RACE reads and lists one entry per CDR3 protein. Of over 400,000 distinct CDR3 sequences listed, roughly a quarter were seen once; the top ten hold about 0.9%. The clonotype originates from a male donor with ankylosing spondylitis. The sequenced sample was blood, either unsorted or a sorted T cell fraction (not recorded which). This sequence joins TRBV5-1 and TRBJ1-3, with D hard to call. For the CDR3, the DNA is TGCGCCAGCAGCTTGGGGAACCAAGCAAGCACCATATATTTT. Protein product: CASSLGNQASTIYF.